This T cell receptor (beta chain) was documented in a study of glioma-infiltrating T cells after dendritic cell vaccination. As for time point: after dendritic cell vaccination, including at tumor progression/relapse. PBMC were collected before vaccination, two weeks after the third vaccination, and at progression. Germline assignment: CDR1 WSHSY and CDR2 SAAADI. The CDR3 loop spans 13 amino acids. Amplification used 60 V beta primers and 13 J beta primers. TCRdb keeps only in-frame clones here, not all; method: immunoSEQ multiplex PCR. The sample holds about 99,000 clones, over 80% seen once. On this clone: The junction departs from germline at one end; a sequencing error may be responsible.

This TCR was recovered from a human donor with glioblastoma. The rearrangement uses TRBV10-2 and TRBJ2-5, with TRBD2 as a possible D gene (5 bases). With the DNA end fitting TRBJ2-7 better, the J assignment may be wrong. Here the sequenced sample was blood, taken after dendritic cell vaccination. The CDR3 loop reads CASKGLGSSEQYF. For the CDR3, the DNA is TGCGCCAGCAAAGGACTTGGTTCCTCCGAGCAGTACTTC.